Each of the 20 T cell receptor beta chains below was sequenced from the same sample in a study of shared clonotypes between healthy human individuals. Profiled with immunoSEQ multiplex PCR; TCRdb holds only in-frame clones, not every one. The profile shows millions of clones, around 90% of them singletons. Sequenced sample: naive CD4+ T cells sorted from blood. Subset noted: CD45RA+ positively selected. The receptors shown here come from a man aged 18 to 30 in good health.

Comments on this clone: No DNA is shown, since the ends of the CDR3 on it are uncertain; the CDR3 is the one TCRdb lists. The CDR3 loop reads CASSSVAGGSPFPFF. The chain combines TRBV7-8 with TRBJ2-1; the table's D call, TRBD2, was not checked against the DNA. The CDR3 contains 15 residues when both ends are counted. CDR1 and CDR2 from the germline V gene are SGHVS and FQNEAQ.

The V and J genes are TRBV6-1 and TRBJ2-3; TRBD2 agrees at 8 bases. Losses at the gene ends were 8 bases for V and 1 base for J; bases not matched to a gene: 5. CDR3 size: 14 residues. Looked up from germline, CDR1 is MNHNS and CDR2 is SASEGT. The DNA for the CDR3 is TGTGCCAGCTCTATCGGGGGGGGCACAGATACGCAGTATTTT. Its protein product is CASSIGGGTDTQYF.

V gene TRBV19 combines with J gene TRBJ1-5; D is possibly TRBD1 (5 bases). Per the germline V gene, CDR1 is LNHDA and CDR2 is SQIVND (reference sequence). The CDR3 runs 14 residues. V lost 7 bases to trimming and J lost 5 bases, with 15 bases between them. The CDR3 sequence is CASTPMGVYQPQHF. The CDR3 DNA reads TGTGCCAGTACCCCCATGGGGGTTTATCAGCCCCAGCATTTT.

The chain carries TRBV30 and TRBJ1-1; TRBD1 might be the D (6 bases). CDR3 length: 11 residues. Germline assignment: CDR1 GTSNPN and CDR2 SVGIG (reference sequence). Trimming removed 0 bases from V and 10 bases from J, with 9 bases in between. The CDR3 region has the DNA TGTGCCTGGAGTGTTTCAGGGGTAGCTTTCTTT. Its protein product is CAWSVSGVAFF.

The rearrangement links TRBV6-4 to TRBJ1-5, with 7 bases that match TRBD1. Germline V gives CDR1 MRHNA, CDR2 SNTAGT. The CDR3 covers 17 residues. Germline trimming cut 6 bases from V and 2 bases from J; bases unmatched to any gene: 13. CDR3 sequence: CASSVVVRTGGNQPQHF. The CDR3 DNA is TGTGCCAGCAGCGTTGTTGTAAGGACAGGAGGCAATCAGCCCCAGCATTTT.

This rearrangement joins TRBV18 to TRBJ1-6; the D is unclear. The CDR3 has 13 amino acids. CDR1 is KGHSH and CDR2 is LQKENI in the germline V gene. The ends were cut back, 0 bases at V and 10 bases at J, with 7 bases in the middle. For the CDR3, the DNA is TGTGCCAGCTCACCACCTACGTCCTCACCCCTCCACTTT. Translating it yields CASSPPTSSPLHF.

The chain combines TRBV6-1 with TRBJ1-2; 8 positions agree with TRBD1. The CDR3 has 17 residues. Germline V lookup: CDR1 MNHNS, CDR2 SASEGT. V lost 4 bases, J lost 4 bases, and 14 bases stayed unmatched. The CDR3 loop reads CASSAHGGQAYLYGYTF. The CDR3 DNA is TGTGCCAGCAGTGCGCATGGGGGACAGGCCTATCTCTATGGCTACACCTTC.

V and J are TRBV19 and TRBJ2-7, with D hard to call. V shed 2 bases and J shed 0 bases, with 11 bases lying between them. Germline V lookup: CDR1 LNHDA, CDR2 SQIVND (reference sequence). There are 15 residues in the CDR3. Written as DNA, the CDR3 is TGTGCCAGTAGTATAACGGTGGGGTACTCCTACGAGCAGTACTTC. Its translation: CASSITVGYSYEQYF.

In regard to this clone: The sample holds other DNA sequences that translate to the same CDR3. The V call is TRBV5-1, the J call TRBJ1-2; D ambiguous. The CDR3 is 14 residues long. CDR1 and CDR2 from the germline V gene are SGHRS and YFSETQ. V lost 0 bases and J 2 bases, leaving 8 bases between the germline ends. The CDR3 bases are TGCGCCAGCAGCTTGGGACCAGACAACTATGGCTACACCTTC. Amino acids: CASSLGPDNYGYTF.

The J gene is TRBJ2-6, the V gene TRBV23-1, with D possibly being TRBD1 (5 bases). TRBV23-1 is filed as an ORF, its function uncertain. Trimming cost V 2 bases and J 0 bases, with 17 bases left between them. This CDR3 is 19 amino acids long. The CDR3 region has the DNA TGCGCCAGCAGTCAACTACTGACAGTATTCGTCTCTGGGGCCAACGTCCTGACTTTC. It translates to CASSQLLTVFVSGANVLTF.

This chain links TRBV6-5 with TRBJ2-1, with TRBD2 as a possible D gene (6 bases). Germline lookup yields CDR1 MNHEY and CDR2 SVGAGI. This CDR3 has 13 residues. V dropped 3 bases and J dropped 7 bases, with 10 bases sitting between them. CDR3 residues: CASSYGGENEQFF. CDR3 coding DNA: TGTGCCAGCAGTTATGGCGGGGAGAATGAGCAGTTCTTC.

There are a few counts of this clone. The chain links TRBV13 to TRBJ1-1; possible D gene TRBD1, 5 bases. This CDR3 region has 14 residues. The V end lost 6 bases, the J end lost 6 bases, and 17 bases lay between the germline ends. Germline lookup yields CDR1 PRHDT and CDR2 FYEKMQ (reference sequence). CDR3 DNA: TGTGCCAGCAGTCTATTAAGCAGGGAAGCTGAAGCTTTCTTT. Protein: CASSLLSREAEAFF.

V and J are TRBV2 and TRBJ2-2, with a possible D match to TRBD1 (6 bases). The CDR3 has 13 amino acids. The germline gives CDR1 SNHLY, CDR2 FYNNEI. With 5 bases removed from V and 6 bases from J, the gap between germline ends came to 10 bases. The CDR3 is CASSYRAPGELFF. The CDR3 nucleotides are TGTGCCAGCAGTTACAGGGCCCCCGGGGAGCTGTTTTTT.

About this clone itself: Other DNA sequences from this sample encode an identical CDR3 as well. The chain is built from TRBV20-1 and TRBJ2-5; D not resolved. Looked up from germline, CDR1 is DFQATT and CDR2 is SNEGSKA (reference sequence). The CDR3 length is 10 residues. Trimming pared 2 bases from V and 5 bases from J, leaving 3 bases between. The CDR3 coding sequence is TGCAGTGCTAGAACCGAGACCCAGTACTTC. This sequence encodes CSARTETQYF.

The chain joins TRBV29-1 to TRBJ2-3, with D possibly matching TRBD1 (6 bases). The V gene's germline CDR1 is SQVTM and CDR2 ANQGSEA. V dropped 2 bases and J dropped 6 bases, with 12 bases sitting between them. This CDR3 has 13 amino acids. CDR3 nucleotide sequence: TGCAGCGTTGAAAGCAGGGGTAGGGATACGCAGTATTTT. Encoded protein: CSVESRGRDTQYF.

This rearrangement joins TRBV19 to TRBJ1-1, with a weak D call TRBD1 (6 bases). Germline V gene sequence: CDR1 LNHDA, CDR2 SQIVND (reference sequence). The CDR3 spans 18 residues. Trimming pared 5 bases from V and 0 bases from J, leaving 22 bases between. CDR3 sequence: CASSSSLGQYFMNTEAFF. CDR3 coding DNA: TGTGCCAGTAGTTCTTCACTCGGACAGTATTTCATGAACACTGAAGCTTTCTTT.

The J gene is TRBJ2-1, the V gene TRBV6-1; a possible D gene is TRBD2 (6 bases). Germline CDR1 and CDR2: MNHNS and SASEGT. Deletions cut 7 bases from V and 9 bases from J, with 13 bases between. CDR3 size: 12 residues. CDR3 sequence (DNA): TGTGCCAGCAACGCGGGAACCGGTGAGCAGTTCTTC. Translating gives CASNAGTGEQFF.

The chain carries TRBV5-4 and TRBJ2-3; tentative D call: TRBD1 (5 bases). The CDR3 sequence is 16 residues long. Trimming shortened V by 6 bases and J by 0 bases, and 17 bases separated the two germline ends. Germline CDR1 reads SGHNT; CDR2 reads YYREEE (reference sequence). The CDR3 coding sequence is TGTGCCAGCACCCTTGGGGCCAGAGCTAGCACAGATACGCAGTATTTT. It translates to CASTLGARASTDTQYF. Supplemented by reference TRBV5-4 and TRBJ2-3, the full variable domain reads ETGVTQSPTHLIKTRGQQVTLRCSSQSGHNTVSWYQQALGQGPQFIFQYYREEENGRGNFPPRFSGLQFPNYSSELNVNALELDDSALYLCASTLGARASTDTQYFGPGTRLTVL.

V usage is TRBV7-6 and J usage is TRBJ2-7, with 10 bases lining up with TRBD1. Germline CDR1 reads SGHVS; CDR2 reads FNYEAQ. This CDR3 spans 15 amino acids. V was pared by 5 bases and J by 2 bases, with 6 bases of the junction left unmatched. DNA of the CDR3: TGTGCCAGCAGCCCCAGGGACAGGGGACCCTACGAGCAGTACTTC. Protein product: CASSPRDRGPYEQYF.

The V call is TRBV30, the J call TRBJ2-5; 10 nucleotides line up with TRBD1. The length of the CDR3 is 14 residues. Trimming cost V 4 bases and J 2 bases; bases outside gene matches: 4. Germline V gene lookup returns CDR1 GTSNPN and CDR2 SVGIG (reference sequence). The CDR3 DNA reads TGTGCCTGGACCCGGGACAGGGGACAAGAGACCCAGTACTTC. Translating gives CAWTRDRGQETQYF. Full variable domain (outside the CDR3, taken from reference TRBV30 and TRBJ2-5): SQTIHQWPATLVQPVGSPLSLECTVEGTSNPNLYWYRQAAGRGLQLLFYSVGIGQISSEVPQNLSASRPQDRQFILSSKKLLLSDSGFYLCAWTRDRGQETQYFGPGTRLLVL.